This T cell receptor beta chain stems from a study of cytomegalovirus exposure and HLA in healthy donors. Whole-study results and caveats: The authors assumed roughly uniform sequencing depth across donors for presence/absence analyses.

Germline V CDR1 and CDR2: MGHRA, YSYEKL. The CDR3 sequence is 16 residues long. Trimming took 3 bases from V and 6 from J; bases not matched to a gene: 11. To note about this clone: Its target is unknown.

Use of 60 Vbeta and 13 Jbeta primers characterized the PCR. Measured with immunoSEQ multiplex PCR; TCRdb has only the in-frame clones, and not every one. The table includes around 93,000 clones, 78% detected once. The source material was PBMCs. The chain links TRBV4-1 to TRBJ2-7, with TRBD2 identical over 10 bases. This sequence originates from a woman between 35 and 50 years old in good health and CMV-seronegative. This chain's CDR3 is CASSQQPGLAFGEQYF. Written as DNA, the CDR3 is TGCGCCAGCAGCCAGCAGCCGGGACTAGCGTTTGGCGAGCAGTACTTC.